Each of the 7 T cell receptor beta chains below was sequenced from the same sample in a study of T cell responses to AZD1222 COVID-19 vaccine. The table came from immunoSEQ multiplex PCR; TCRdb's copy has only in-frame clones and leaves some out. The sample has more than 95,000 clones, around 90% seen once. This specimen consisted of peripheral blood, obtained on day 0 of AZD1222 vaccination. The source of these receptors is an adult in good health.

The CDR3 reads CASSPGRFSSTDTQYF. CDR3 sequence (DNA): TGTGCCAGCAGCCCGGGGAGGTTTTCTAGCACAGATACGCAGTATTTT. The J gene is TRBJ2-3, the V gene TRBV5-8, with a possible D match to TRBD2 (6 bases). The V and J ends lost 4 bases and 0 bases respectively, with 15 bases between them. The V gene's germline CDR1 is SGHTS and CDR2 YDEGEE. The CDR3 has 16 amino acids.

This chain joins TRBV5-1 and TRBJ2-2; D is unclear. V lost 4 bases and J lost 7, with 8 bases in between. The CDR3 has 12 amino acids. Germline CDR1 reads SGHRS; CDR2 reads YFSETQ. The CDR3 bases are TGCGCCAGCAGCCCCTGGGGCGGGGAGCTGTTTTTT. It encodes CASSPWGGELFF.

The rearrangement joins TRBV6-1 to TRBJ1-1, with TRBD1 as a possible D gene (6 bases). With 3 bases removed from V and 4 bases from J, the gap between germline ends came to 12 bases. This CDR3 region has 14 residues. Germline CDR1 is MNHNS and CDR2 is SASEGT. DNA for the CDR3: TGTGCCAGCAGTGACGGGGGCTCGGCCACTGAAGCTTTCTTT. It yields the protein CASSDGGSATEAFF.

The chain combines TRBV24-1 with TRBJ2-3, with 8 bases identical to TRBD2. Germline CDR1 and CDR2: KGHDR and SFDVKD. This CDR3 spans 20 amino acids. Trimming at V came to 3 bases and at J to 1 base, leaving 17 bases not matched to a gene. The CDR3 is CATSDPGGESGRWGTDTQYF. DNA of the CDR3: TGTGCCACCAGTGATCCTGGAGGGGAAAGCGGGAGATGGGGCACAGATACGCAGTATTTT.

The CDR3 nucleotides are TGTGCCAGCAGCGTTACAGGGGGCCCAAACTATGGCTACACCTTC. Translating it yields CASSVTGGPNYGYTF. The rearrangement uses TRBV5-4 and TRBJ1-2; 9 nucleotides agree with TRBD1. The CDR3 is made up of 15 amino acids. Per the germline V gene, CDR1 is SGHNT and CDR2 is YYREEE (reference sequence). J lost 2 bases, V lost 4 bases, and 6 bases had no gene match.

The rearrangement joins TRBV12-3 or TRBV12-4 to TRBJ1-5; D gene unclear. The CDR3 runs 13 residues. V was shortened by 5 bases and J by 7 bases, with 12 bases between the two germline ends. The CDR3 DNA sequence: TGTGCCAGCAGTGTCCCCGGGTGGCAGCCCCAGCATTTT. Translation gives CASSVPGWQPQHF.

The gene calls are TRBV7-3 and TRBJ1-3; no reliable D call. CDR1 is SGHTA, CDR2 FQGTGA, per germline. The V end was cut by 0 bases, the J end by 0 bases, with 6 bases between. The CDR3 loop spans 15 amino acids. This chain's CDR3 is CASSLTGGSGNTIYF. In DNA, the CDR3 is TGTGCCAGCAGCTTAACGGGCGGCTCTGGAAACACCATATATTTT.